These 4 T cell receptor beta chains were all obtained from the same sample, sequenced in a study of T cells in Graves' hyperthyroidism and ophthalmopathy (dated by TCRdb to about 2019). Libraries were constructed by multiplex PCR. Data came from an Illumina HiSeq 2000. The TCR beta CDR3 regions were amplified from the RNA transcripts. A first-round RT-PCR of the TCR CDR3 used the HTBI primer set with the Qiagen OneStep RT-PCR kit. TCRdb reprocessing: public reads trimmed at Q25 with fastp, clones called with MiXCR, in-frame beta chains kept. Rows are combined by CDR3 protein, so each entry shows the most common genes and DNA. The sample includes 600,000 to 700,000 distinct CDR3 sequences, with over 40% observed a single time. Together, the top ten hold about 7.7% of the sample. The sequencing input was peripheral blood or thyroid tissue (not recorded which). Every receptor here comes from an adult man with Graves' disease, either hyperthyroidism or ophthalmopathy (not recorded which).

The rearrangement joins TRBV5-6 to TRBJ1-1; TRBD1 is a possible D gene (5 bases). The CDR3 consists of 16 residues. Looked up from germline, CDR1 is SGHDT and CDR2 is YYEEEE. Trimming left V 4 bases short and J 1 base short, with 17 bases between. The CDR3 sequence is CASSPGTGMRNTEAFF. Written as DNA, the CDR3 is TGTGCCAGCAGCCCCGGGACGGGAATGCGGAACACTGAAGCTTTCTTT.

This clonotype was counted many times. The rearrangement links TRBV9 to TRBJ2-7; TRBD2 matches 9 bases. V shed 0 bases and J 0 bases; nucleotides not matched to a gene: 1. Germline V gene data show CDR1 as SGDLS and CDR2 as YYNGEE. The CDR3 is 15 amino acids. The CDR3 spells CASSVGLADSYEQYF. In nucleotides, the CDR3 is TGTGCCAGCAGCGTAGGACTAGCGGACTCCTACGAGCAGTACTTC.

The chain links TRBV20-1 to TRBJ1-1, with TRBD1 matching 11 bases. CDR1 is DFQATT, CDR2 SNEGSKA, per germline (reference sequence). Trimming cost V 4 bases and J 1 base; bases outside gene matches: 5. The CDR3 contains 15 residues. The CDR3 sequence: CSATPGTGGNTEAFF. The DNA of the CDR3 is TGCAGTGCTACCCCGGGGACAGGGGGGAACACTGAAGCTTTCTTT.

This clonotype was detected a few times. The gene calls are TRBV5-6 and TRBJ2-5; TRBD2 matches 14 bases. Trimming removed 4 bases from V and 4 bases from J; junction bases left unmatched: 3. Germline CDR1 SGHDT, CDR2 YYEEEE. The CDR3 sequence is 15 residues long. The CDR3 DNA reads TGTGCCAGCAGCAAGACTAGCGGGAGGGGAGAGACCCAGTACTTC. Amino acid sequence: CASSKTSGRGETQYF.